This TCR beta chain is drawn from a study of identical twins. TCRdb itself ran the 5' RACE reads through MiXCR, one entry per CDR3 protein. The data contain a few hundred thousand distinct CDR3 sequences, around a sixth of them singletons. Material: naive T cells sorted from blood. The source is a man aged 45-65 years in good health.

CDR3 protein: CASSRWRNTGPADRNTEAFF. In DNA form, the CDR3 reads TGTGCCAGCAGCCGTTGGAGAAACACAGGCCCGGCGGATAGGAACACTGAAGCTTTCTTT. The gene calls are TRBV14 and TRBJ1-1; weak D call: TRBD1 (5 bases). CDR3 length: 20 amino acids. Per the germline V gene, CDR1 is SGHDN and CDR2 is FVKESK. The V gene lost 4 bases and the J gene lost 1 base, with 28 bases spanning the gap.